This T cell receptor (beta chain) came from a study of blood T cell repertoires in COVID-19. This CDR3 spans 19 amino acids. Germline V gene data show CDR1 as LGHNA and CDR2 as YNFKEQ. Germline trimming cut 0 bases from V and 0 bases from J; bases unmatched to any gene: 7. Generated by immunoSEQ multiplex PCR, the TCRdb table keeps only in-frame clones and is missing some. The sample yields about 170,000 clones, roughly 90% seen once. Sample: peripheral blood. V is TRBV4-2 and J is TRBJ2-6; TRBD1 aligns across 8 bases. This sequence originates from a woman aged 55 to 70 with COVID-19, enrolled during active disease. The CDR3 region is CASSQDGRTGLSGANVLTF. The CDR3 DNA reads as TGTGCCAGCAGCCAAGATGGACGGACAGGGCTCTCTGGGGCCAACGTCCTGACTTTC.